Below are 28 T cell receptor beta chains sequenced from a single sample in a study of molecular identifiers for immune sequencing clone quantification. A single record per CDR3 protein comes from TCRdb applying MiXCR to the PCR reads. The sample contains about half a million distinct CDR3 sequences, around a fifth of which appear only once. Sequences were obtained from naive CD8+ T cells from blood, with Jurkat cell RNA spiked in. The subset is: FACS-sorted CD8+CD4-CCR7+CD45RA+ naive T cells. These receptors were collected from a human donor in good health. Some libraries in this study had Jurkat cell RNA spiked in.

The CDR3 reads CASSGRLAGKSEPGNIQYF. In nucleotides, the CDR3 is TGTGCCAGCAGCGGCAGACTAGCGGGAAAATCGGAGCCAGGAAACATTCAGTACTTC. The V and J genes are TRBV2 and TRBJ2-4; 11 nucleotides line up with TRBD2. The CDR3 has 19 residues. J was trimmed by 6 bases and V by 6 bases; bases with no gene match: 19. Germline V gene sequence: CDR1 SNHLY, CDR2 FYNNEI.

This clonotype was seen many times. V and J are TRBV6-5 and TRBJ2-7; 7 bases line up with TRBD1. J lost 2 bases, V lost 5 bases, and 6 bases had no gene match. The CDR3 length is 14 residues. Germline V gene sequence: CDR1 MNHEY, CDR2 SVGAGI. The CDR3 region has the DNA TGTGCCAGCAGTGCGACAGGGAACCCCTACGAGCAGTACTTC. Its translation: CASSATGNPYEQYF.

This clonotype was seen more than once but under ten times. As DNA, the CDR3 is TGTGCCAGCAGTTCTCATCTCGAAAAACTGTTTTTT. This sequence encodes CASSSHLEKLFF. The chain employs TRBV27 and TRBJ1-4; D remains unclear. This CDR3 is built from 12 residues. Looked up from germline, CDR1 is MNHEY and CDR2 is SMNVEV (reference sequence). V was trimmed by 4 bases and J by 8 bases, leaving 8 bases between them. Supplemented by reference TRBV27 and TRBJ1-4, the full variable domain reads EAQVTQNPRYLITVTGKKLTVTCSQNMNHEYMSWYRQDPGLGLRQIYYSMNVEVTDKGDVPEGYKVSRKEKRNFPLILESPSPNQTSLYFCASSSHLEKLFFGSGTQLSVL.

This clonotype has ten or more counts. The J gene is TRBJ2-5, the V gene TRBV20-1; 9 nucleotides align to TRBD2. CDR3 length: 14 residues. The germline CDR1 and CDR2 sequences are DFQATT and SNEGSKA (reference sequence). The ends lost 2 bases at V and 2 bases at J; junction bases unmatched: 3. The CDR3 sequence: CSARSSGVQETQYF. For the CDR3, the DNA is TGCAGTGCTAGATCTAGCGGGGTACAAGAGACCCAGTACTTC.

With respect to this clonotype: This may come from a read error, since a much larger clone is one base off. This rearrangement joins TRBV7-9 to TRBJ2-5; D assignment may be TRBD1 or TRBD2 (5 bases each). This CDR3 spans 15 amino acids. From germline, CDR1 is SEHNR and CDR2 FQNEAQ (reference sequence). CDR3: CASSRPYGADEIQYF. The CDR3 region has the DNA TGTGCCAGCAGCCGGCCGTACGGGGCCGATGAGATCCAGTACTTC.

In the case of this clonotype: An end of the junction does not agree with germline; a read error may underlie this. The gene calls are TRBV7-2 and TRBJ2-3; TRBD2 agrees at 8 bases. The CDR3 covers 14 residues. From germline, CDR1 is SGHTA and CDR2 FQGNSA. The CDR3 protein is CASSLAGGTGTQYF. CDR3 nucleotide sequence: TGTGCCAGCAGCCTCGCGGGGGGCACAGGTACGCAGTATTTT.

This clonotype was picked up many times. This chain uses TRBV5-6 with TRBJ2-5, with 9 bases matching TRBD2. The CDR3 spans 19 residues. Germline V gene sequence: CDR1 SGHDT, CDR2 YYEEEE. Germline trimming cut 1 base from V and 2 bases from J; bases unmatched to any gene: 15. CDR3 amino acids: CASSLTSGYLPSGQETQYF. CDR3 nucleotides: TGTGCCAGCAGCTTGACTAGCGGGTACCTTCCGTCGGGGCAAGAGACCCAGTACTTC.

The gene calls are TRBV4-3 and TRBJ1-5, with 10 nucleotides matching TRBD1. V shed 0 bases, J shed 7 bases, and the junction held 3 bases outside the gene matches. CDR1 is LGHNA, CDR2 YSLEER, per germline. CDR3 length: 15 amino acids. The CDR3 sequence is CASSQDGTGAQPQHF. CDR3 DNA: TGCGCCAGCAGCCAAGATGGGACAGGGGCCCAGCCCCAGCATTTT.

This chain joins TRBV19 and TRBJ2-3; TRBD2 is a possible D gene (6 bases). Trimming pared 3 bases from V and 2 bases from J, leaving 21 bases between. From germline, CDR1 is LNHDA and CDR2 SQIVND (reference sequence). This CDR3 contains 18 residues. The CDR3, as DNA: TGTGCCAGTAGTATGGGTGGTCGGGCGGGGACCGCCACAGATACGCAGTATTTT. Encoded protein: CASSMGGRAGTATDTQYF.

The chain recombines TRBV6-6 with TRBJ2-7; 9 positions match TRBD1. Losses at the gene ends were 5 bases for V and 3 bases for J; bases not matched to a gene: 8. CDR1 is MNHNY, CDR2 SVGAGI, per germline (reference sequence). This CDR3 spans 15 amino acids. The CDR3 DNA reads TGTGCCAGCAGTCCGCCCGGGACAGGGTTCTACGAGCAGTACTTC. It encodes CASSPPGTGFYEQYF.

This clonotype was observed a handful of times. V usage is TRBV7-9 and J usage is TRBJ2-3, with D unresolved. The CDR3 is 14 residues long. The V and J ends lost 2 bases and 4 bases respectively, with 10 bases between them. CDR1 and CDR2 (germline): SEHNR, FQNEAQ (reference sequence). The CDR3 here is CASSLLAKADTQYF. DNA of the CDR3: TGTGCCAGCAGCTTACTTGCGAAGGCAGATACGCAGTATTTT.

The chain joins TRBV14 to TRBJ1-1; maybe TRBD1 (5 bases). V was pared by 3 bases and J by 7 bases, with 21 bases between. This CDR3 contains 16 residues. Germline V lookup: CDR1 SGHDN, CDR2 FVKESK. CDR3 in DNA: TGTGCCAGCAGCCATGGCCGGGACGGGGGTTTTTTTGAAGCTTTCTTT. Protein sequence: CASSHGRDGGFFEAFF.

Notes on this clonotype: Just one base apart from a much larger clone, this may be a read error. The CDR3 reads CASSLGGTASSYEQHF. CDR3 bases: TGTGCCAGCAGCTTAGGTGGGACAGCGAGCTCCTACGAGCAGCACTTC. V usage is TRBV7-6 and J usage is TRBJ2-7; TRBD1 matches at 7 bases. The germline CDR1 and CDR2 sequences are SGHVS and FNYEAQ. The CDR3 extends over 16 amino acids.

In regard to this clonotype: A read error is possible here, since a much larger clone lies one base away. This chain joins TRBV4-3 and TRBJ1-1, with a weak D call TRBD1 (5 bases). The CDR3 extends over 15 amino acids. The germline CDR1 and CDR2 sequences are LGHNA and YSLEER. The CDR3 spells CASSQAGGVNTDAFF. CDR3 bases: TGCGCCAGCAGCCAGGCTGGGGGGGTGAACACTGACGCTTTCTTT.

This clonotype was observed at least ten times. V and J are TRBV27 and TRBJ2-7; D might be TRBD1 (5 bases). CDR3 length: 12 residues. V lost 3 bases, J lost 5 bases, and 8 bases lay in between. Germline lookup yields CDR1 MNHEY and CDR2 SMNVEV (reference sequence). In nucleotides, the CDR3 is TGTGCCAGCAGTTTTCAGGGCCACGAGCAGTACTTC. Its protein is CASSFQGHEQYF.

This clonotype was observed a few times. V is TRBV18 and J is TRBJ2-5, with 7 bases identical to TRBD1. The length of the CDR3 is 13 residues. Trimming took 5 bases from V and 3 from J; bases not matched to a gene: 3. Germline CDR1 and CDR2: KGHSH and LQKENI. CDR3 loop: CASSGQDEETQYF. CDR3 nucleotide sequence: TGTGCCAGCTCAGGACAGGATGAAGAGACCCAGTACTTC.

This clonotype was detected once. This sequence joins TRBV6-4 and TRBJ1-3; D might be TRBD1 (5 bases). This CDR3 spans 16 amino acids. CDR1 and CDR2 (germline): MRHNA, SNTAGT. The V end was cut by 7 bases, the J end by 0 bases, with 16 bases between. CDR3 protein: CASTKGPPSSGNTIYF. CDR3 nucleotides: TGTGCCAGCACCAAGGGACCGCCCAGCTCTGGAAACACCATATATTTT.

This clonotype was counted a few times. The chain links TRBV6-1 to TRBJ1-2, with D perhaps matching TRBD1 (6 bases). Germline lookup yields CDR1 MNHNS and CDR2 SASEGT. Between the trimmed V and J ends, which lost 4 bases and 0 bases, there was a span of 15 bases. CDR3 length: 16 amino acids. The CDR3 protein is CASSVRDTLPNYGYTF. In nucleotides, the CDR3 is TGTGCCAGCAGTGTCCGGGACACCCTACCTAACTATGGCTACACCTTC.

The sample holds a few counts of this clonotype. CDR3 bases: TGTGCCAGCAGCTCGACAGTGGGGGATGGCTACACCTTC. This sequence encodes CASSSTVGDGYTF. The chain recombines TRBV5-5 with TRBJ1-2; D possibly corresponds to TRBD1 (5 bases). The CDR3 has 13 residues. With 3 bases removed from V and 6 bases from J, the gap between germline ends came to 12 bases. Germline V lookup: CDR1 SGHKS, CDR2 YYEKEE (reference sequence).

This clonotype was seen repeatedly, ten times or more. The genes are TRBV4-1 and TRBJ1-1; D is ambiguous. CDR1 is MGHRA and CDR2 is YSYEKL in the germline V gene. Trimming took 0 bases from V and 7 from J, leaving 9 bases between them. The CDR3 extends over 13 amino acids. The CDR3 DNA reads TGCGCCAGCAGCCAAGAATCACAGATTGAAGCTTTCTTT. Amino acids: CASSQESQIEAFF.

The chain couples TRBV6-2 or TRBV6-3 to TRBJ2-7; 9 positions match TRBD1. The germline gives CDR1 MNHEY, CDR2 SVGEGT. The CDR3 is made up of 12 amino acids. Germline trimming cut 9 bases from V and 6 bases from J; bases unmatched to any gene: 6. CDR3 sequence reads: CASMTGGGEQYF. Written as DNA, the CDR3 is TGTGCCAGTATGACAGGGGGGGGCGAGCAGTACTTC.

To note about this clonotype: A read error may explain this, as a much larger clone is one base away. V usage is TRBV4-3 and J usage is TRBJ2-3, with D hard to call. Germline V lookup: CDR1 LGHNA, CDR2 YSLEER. This CDR3 has 17 residues. The CDR3 here is CASGQGLGGPTPDTQYF. The CDR3, as DNA: TGCGCCAGCGGCCAAGGCCTTGGCGGCCCTACCCCAGATACGCAGTATTTT.

V and J are TRBV29-1 and TRBJ2-5; no definite D call. This CDR3 contains 9 residues. V lost 6 bases and J lost 5, with 4 bases in between. The germline V gene has CDR1 SQVTM and CDR2 ANQGSEA. CDR3 residues: CSVGETQYF. Here the CDR3 DNA reads TGCAGCGTCGGGGAGACCCAGTACTTC.

This clonotype has only one observation. A much larger clone differs by one base, so this may be a read error. The rearrangement joins TRBV27 to TRBJ1-1, with TRBD1 as a possible D gene (6 bases). V was cut by 4 bases and J by 6 bases, with 15 bases left in between. The germline gives CDR1 MNHEY, CDR2 SMNVEV (reference sequence). This CDR3 has 14 residues. CDR3 sequence: CASSWTARNAEAFF. For the CDR3, the DNA is TGTGCCAGCAGTTGGACAGCGAGAAACGCTGAAGCTTTCTTT.

The V gene is TRBV27, the J gene TRBJ1-2, with a possible D match to TRBD1 (5 bases). The CDR3 is 15 residues long. The V and J ends lost 5 bases and 0 bases respectively, with 13 bases between them. The germline V gene has CDR1 MNHEY and CDR2 SMNVEV (reference sequence). CDR3 loop: CASSIGAGTNYGYTF. The DNA for the CDR3 is TGTGCCAGCAGTATAGGGGCAGGGACTAACTATGGCTACACCTTC.

A remark on this clonotype: A single base separates this from a much larger clone, so it may be a read error. This chain uses TRBV4-3 with TRBJ1-4; tentatively, D is TRBD1 (5 bases). Looked up from germline, CDR1 is LGHNA and CDR2 is YSLEER. The CDR3 contains 16 residues. In DNA, the CDR3 is TGCGCCAGCAGCCAAGAAGGCCGGGGGACTAATGAAAAACTGTCTTTT. It translates to CASSQEGRGTNEKLSF.

V and J are TRBV6-2 or TRBV6-3 and TRBJ2-5, with 8 bases identical to TRBD2. The CDR3 has 17 residues. Germline V gene data show CDR1 as MNHEY and CDR2 as SVGEGT. The junction had 8 bases not matched to a gene; V was cut back by 1 base and J by 1 base. CDR3 DNA sequence: TGTGCCAGCAGTTACTTCATCACCACTAGCGGCCAAGAGACCCAGTACTTC. Protein: CASSYFITTSGQETQYF.

This clonotype was recorded many times. The CDR3 here is CASSSTDRDTDTQYF. The DNA of the CDR3 is TGTGCCAGCAGTTCAACGGACAGGGACACAGATACGCAGTATTTT. The chain couples TRBV28 to TRBJ2-3, with TRBD1 matching 8 bases. CDR1 is MDHEN, CDR2 SYDVKM, per germline. The CDR3 is 15 residues long. J gave up 2 bases and V 4 bases, and 5 bases lay outside the gene matches.